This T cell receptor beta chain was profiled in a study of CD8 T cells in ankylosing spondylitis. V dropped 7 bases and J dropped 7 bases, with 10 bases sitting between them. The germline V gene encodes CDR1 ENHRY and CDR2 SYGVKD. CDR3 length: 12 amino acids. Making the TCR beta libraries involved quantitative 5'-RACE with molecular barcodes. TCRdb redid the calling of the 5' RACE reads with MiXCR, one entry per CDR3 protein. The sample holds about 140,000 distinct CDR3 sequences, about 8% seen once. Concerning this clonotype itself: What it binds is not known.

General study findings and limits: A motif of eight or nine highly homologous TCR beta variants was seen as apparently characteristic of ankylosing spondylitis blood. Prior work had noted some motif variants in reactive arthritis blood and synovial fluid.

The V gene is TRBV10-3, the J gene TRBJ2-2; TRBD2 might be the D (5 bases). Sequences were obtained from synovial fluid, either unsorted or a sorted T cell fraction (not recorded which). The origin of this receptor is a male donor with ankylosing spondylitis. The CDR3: CAINEGNGELFF. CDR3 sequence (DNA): TGTGCCATCAACGAGGGTAACGGGGAGCTGTTTTTT.